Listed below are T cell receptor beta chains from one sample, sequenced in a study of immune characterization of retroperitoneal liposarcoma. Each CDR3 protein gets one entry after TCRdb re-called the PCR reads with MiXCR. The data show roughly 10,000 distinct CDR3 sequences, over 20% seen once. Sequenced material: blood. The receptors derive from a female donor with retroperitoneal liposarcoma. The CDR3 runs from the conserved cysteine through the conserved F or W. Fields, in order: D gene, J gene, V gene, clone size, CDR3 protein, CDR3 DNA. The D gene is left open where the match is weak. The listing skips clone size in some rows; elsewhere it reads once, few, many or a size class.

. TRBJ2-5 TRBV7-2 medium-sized CASSSVTPTQYF TGTGCCAGCAGCTCAGTTACCCCGACCCAGTACTTC
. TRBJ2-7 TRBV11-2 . CASSSSGLRPPYEQYF TGTGCCAGCAGCTCAAGTGGCTTGCGACCTCCGTACGAGCAGTACTTC
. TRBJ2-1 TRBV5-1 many CASSLEAAAYNEQFF TGCGCCAGCAGCTTGGAGGCAGCCGCATACAATGAGCAGTTCTTC
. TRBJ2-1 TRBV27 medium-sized CASSSTGYPNNEQFF TGTGCCAGCAGTTCTACAGGGTACCCCAACAATGAGCAGTTCTTC
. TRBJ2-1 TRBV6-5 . CASSPRGARRVNEQFF TGTGCCAGCTCCCCTAGAGGCGCGAGGAGGGTGAATGAGCAGTTCTTC
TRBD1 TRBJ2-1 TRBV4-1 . CASSHPPTGSLSNEQFF TGCGCCAGCAGCCACCCGCCGACAGGGTCTCTCTCCAATGAGCAGTTCTTC
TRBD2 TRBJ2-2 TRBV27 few CASSLLAGGPTGELFF TGTGCCAGCAGTCTTCTAGCGGGAGGGCCCACCGGGGAGCTGTTTTTT
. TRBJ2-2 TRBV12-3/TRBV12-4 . CASRSGGTNTGELFF TGTGCCAGCAGATCGGGCGGCACGAACACCGGGGAGCTGTTTTTT
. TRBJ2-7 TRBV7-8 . CASNGAGEQYF TGTGCCAGCAACGGGGCTGGGGAGCAGTACTTC
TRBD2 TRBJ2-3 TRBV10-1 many CASSESTGLAGSTDTQYF TGCGCCAGCAGTGAGTCGACCGGACTAGCGGGAAGCACAGATACGCAGTATTTT
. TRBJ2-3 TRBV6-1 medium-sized CASSEDTQYF TGTGCCAGCAGTGAAGATACGCAGTATTTT
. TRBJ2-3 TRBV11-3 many CASSQTRGLTDTQYF TGTGCCAGCAGCCAGACTAGGGGTCTCACAGATACGCAGTATTTT
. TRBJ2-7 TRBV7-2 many CASSLEVMSYEQYF TGTGCCAGCAGCTTAGAGGTCATGTCCTACGAGCAGTACTTC
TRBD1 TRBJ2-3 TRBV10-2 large CASSLDRTTDTQYF TGCGCCAGCAGCTTGGACAGGACAACAGATACGCAGTATTTT
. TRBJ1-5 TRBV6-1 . CASSGQGDQPQHF TGTGCCAGCAGTGGGCAGGGAGATCAGCCCCAGCATTTT
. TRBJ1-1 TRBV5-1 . CASSRVGNTEAFF TGCGCCAGCAGCCGTGTCGGGAACACTGAAGCTTTCTTT
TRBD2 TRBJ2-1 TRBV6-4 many CASSDTSGDNEQFF TGTGCCAGCAGTGACACTAGCGGGGACAATGAGCAGTTCTTC
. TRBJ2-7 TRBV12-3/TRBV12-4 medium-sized CASSLGSTYEQYF TGTGCCAGCAGTTTAGGCAGTACCTACGAGCAGTACTTC
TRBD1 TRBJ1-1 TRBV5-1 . CASSVRGPNTEAFF TGCGCCAGCAGCGTCAGGGGGCCGAACACTGAAGCTTTCTTT
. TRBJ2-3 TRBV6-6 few CASSSGSRADTQYF TGTGCCAGCAGTTCAGGTAGCCGGGCAGATACGCAGTATTTT
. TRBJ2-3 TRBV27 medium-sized CASSPRQLSTDTQYF TGTGCCAGCAGTCCGCGACAGCTAAGCACAGATACGCAGTATTTT
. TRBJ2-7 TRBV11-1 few CASSVGSRRYEQYF TGTGCCAGCAGTGTGGGGAGCCGTCGGTACGAGCAGTACTTC
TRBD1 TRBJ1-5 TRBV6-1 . CASSFGTDQPQHF TGTGCCAGCAGTTTCGGGACAGATCAGCCCCAGCATTTT
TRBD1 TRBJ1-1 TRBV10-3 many CAIRQGAGTEAFF TGTGCCATCAGACAGGGGGCCGGCACTGAAGCTTTCTTT
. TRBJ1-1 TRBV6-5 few CASSYYRTEKNTEAFF TGTGCCAGCAGTTACTACCGGACAGAGAAGAACACTGAAGCTTTCTTT
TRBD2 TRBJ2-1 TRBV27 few CASRRTSGGGYNEQFF TGTGCCAGCAGAAGGACTAGCGGAGGGGGTTACAATGAGCAGTTCTTC
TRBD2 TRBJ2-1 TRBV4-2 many CASSQPGGRGPNEQFF TGTGCCAGCAGCCAGCCGGGCGGGAGGGGTCCCAATGAGCAGTTCTTC
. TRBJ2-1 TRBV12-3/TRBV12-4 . CASSQAPYQETQFF TGTGCCAGCAGTCAAGCCCCGTACCAAGAGACCCAGTTCTTC
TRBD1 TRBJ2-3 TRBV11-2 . CASSNARDRGRSDTQYF TGTGCCAGCAGCAATGCCCGGGACAGGGGGCGTTCCGATACGCAGTATTTT
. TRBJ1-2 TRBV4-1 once CASSQVGQFYGYTF TGCGCCAGCAGCCAAGTAGGCCAGTTCTATGGCTACACCTTC
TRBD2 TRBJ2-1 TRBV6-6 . CASTSPGLAAGEQFF TGTGCCAGCACCTCACCTGGTCTAGCGGCGGGTGAGCAGTTCTTC
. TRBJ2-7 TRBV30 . CAWSRGGSQRYEQYF TGTGCCTGGAGTAGAGGAGGGTCCCAGCGCTACGAGCAGTACTTC
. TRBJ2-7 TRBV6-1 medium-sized CASSEADGSYEQYF TGTGCCAGCAGTGAAGCTGATGGCAGCTACGAGCAGTACTTC
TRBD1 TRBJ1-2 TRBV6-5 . CASSITGGAPYGYTF TGTGCCAGCAGCATTACAGGGGGCGCGCCCTATGGCTACACCTTC
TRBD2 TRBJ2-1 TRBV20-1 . CSAAGRAYNEQFF TGCAGTGCCGCCGGGAGGGCTTACAATGAGCAGTTCTTC
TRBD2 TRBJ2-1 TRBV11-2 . CASSLFRLAEYNEQFF TGTGCCAGCAGCTTATTTCGACTAGCGGAATACAATGAGCAGTTCTTC
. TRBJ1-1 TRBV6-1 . CASTDRRNTEAFF TGTGCCAGCACCGACAGAAGGAACACTGAAGCTTTCTTT
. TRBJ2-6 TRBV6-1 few CASRAGVTGANVLTF TGTGCCAGCAGGGCAGGGGTTACTGGGGCCAACGTCCTGACTTTC
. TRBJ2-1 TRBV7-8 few CASSVTSTYNEQFF TGTGCCAGCAGCGTTACTAGTACCTACAATGAGCAGTTCTTC
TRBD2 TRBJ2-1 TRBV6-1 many CASSPTGAGDKYEQFF TGTGCCAGCAGTCCTACAGGCGCGGGAGACAAATATGAGCAGTTCTTC
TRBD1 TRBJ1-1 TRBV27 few CASSKGTANTEAFF TGTGCCAGCAGTAAAGGGACAGCGAACACTGAAGCTTTCTTT